Sequencing of this T cell receptor beta chain was carried out in a study of CD8+CD57+ T cells in acquired aplastic anemia. Turning to the study itself: DNA from sorted CD4+ and CD8+ cells averaged around 3.5 ug. Study-wide results and limits: The number of CD8+ CDR3 sequences shared by patients and controls was roughly 30. Controls and patients did not differ significantly in CD8+ Simpson's diversity.

Germline assignment: CDR1 DFQATT and CDR2 SNEGSKA (reference sequence). J lost 12 bases, V lost 5 bases, and 4 bases had no gene match. The CDR3 has 13 amino acids. Ten or more counts support this clonotype. Its antigen is still unknown. Genomic DNA provided the template from which TCR beta VDJ and CDR3 profiles were obtained. TCRdb called the reads again in MiXCR, with one record for every CDR3 protein. The sample has 180,000 or so distinct CDR3 sequences; approximately 49% are singletons. The chain couples TRBV20-1 to TRBJ2-1, with 16 bases fitting TRBD2. Material for sequencing was sorted CD4+, CD8+, or CD8+CD57+ T cells (not recorded which) from PBMCs. The clonotype comes from a human donor in good health. DNA of the CDR3: TGCAGTGCTCAAGGGACTAGCGGGAGGGCGCAGTTCTTC. Translated, it gives CSAQGTSGRAQFF.